Included here is one T cell receptor beta chain sequence, with context. The data stem from a study of blood T cell repertoires in COVID-19. J lost 8 bases, V lost 2 bases, and 13 bases had no gene match. The germline V gene encodes CDR1 MNHEY and CDR2 SVGAGI. This CDR3 is built from 16 residues. Sequenced by immunoSEQ multiplex PCR; TCRdb stores in-frame clones only, minus some. The table includes some 82,000 clones, 81% detected once. This receptor was identified in a man at least 80 years old with acute or convalescent COVID-19. The sample consisted of peripheral blood. The genes are TRBV6-5 and TRBJ1-2; 8 bases map to TRBD1. The CDR3 reads CASSYPLPDRDRGYTF. The DNA of the CDR3 is TGTGCCAGCAGTTACCCGTTACCGGACAGGGACAGGGGCTACACCTTC.